This T cell receptor beta chain was obtained from a study of T cell clonotyping in hematopoietic cell transplantation. Germline trimming cut 4 bases from V and 1 base from J; bases unmatched to any gene: 3. Germline V gene data show CDR1 as SGHRS and CDR2 as YFSETQ. This CDR3 is built from 16 residues. Sequenced by immunoSEQ multiplex PCR; TCRdb stores in-frame clones only, minus some. The sample shows 10,000 or so clones, approximately 97% of them seen only once. The clonotype comes from a male patient between 60 and 69 years old who had an allogeneic stem cell transplant from a related donor, so the T cells may come from the graft donor. Some clones in this sample may be carry-over from other donors' samples. The material sequenced was peripheral blood mononuclear cells, taken 100 days after allogeneic stem cell transplant. This chain joins TRBV5-1 and TRBJ2-3, with 13 bases that match TRBD2. The CDR3 loop reads CASSPGLAGGTDTQYF. The DNA of the CDR3 is TGCGCCAGCAGCCCCGGACTAGCGGGGGGCACAGATACGCAGTATTTT.